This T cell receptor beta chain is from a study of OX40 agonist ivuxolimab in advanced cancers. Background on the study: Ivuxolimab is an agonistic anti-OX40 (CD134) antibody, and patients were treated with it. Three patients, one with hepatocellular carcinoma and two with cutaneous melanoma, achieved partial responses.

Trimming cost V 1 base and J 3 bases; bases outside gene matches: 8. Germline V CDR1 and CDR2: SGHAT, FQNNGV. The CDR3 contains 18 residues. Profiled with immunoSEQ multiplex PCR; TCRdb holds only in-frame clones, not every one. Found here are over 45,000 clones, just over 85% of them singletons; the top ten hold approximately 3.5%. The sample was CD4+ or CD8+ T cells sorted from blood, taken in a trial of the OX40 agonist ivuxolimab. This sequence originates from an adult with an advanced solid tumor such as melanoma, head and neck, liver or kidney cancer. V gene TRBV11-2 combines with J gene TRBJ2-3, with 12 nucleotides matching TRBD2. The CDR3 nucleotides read TGTGCCAGCAGCTTAGGACGTAAGACTAGCGGGAGAACAGATACGCAGTATTTT. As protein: CASSLGRKTSGRTDTQYF.